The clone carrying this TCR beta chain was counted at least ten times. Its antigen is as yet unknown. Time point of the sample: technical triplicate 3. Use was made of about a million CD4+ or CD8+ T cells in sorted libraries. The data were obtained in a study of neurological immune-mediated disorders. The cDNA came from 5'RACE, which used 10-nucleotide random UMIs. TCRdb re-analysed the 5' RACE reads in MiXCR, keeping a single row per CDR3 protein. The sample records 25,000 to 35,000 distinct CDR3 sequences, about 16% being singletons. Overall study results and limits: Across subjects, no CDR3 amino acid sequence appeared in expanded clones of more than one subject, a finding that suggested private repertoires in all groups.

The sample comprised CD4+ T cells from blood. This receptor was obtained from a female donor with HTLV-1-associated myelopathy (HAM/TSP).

The CDR3 bases are TGCAGTGCGTTCCTAGCGGGGGCGGCAGATACGCAGTATTTT. Translating it yields CSAFLAGAADTQYF. V gene TRBV20-1 combines with J gene TRBJ2-3; 10 bases match TRBD2. J gave up 4 bases and V 6 bases, and 7 bases lay outside the gene matches. There are 14 residues in the CDR3. Germline assignment: CDR1 DFQATT and CDR2 SNEGSKA (reference sequence).